A selection of T cell receptor beta chains follows, all from one sample in a study of blood T cell repertoires in COVID-19. Using immunoSEQ multiplex PCR, the repertoire was profiled, and TCRdb retains in-frame clones only, with some absent. The top ten clones hold roughly 9.1% of a sample with some 150,000 clones, over 80% of them seen once. The sequenced material came from peripheral blood. All receptors come from a woman between 65 and 79 years old with acute or convalescent COVID-19. Each CDR3 is given with its conserved first and last residue. A D gene is named only where the DNA matches it firmly. For some rows the clone size is stated as once, few or many, or as a class when expanded; others skip it.

clone_size	d_call	v_call	j_call	cdr3_aa	cdr3_nt
-	-	TRBV29-1	TRBJ2-7	CSALKPQGSYEQYF	TGCAGCGCACTAAAGCCCCAGGGTAGCTACGAGCAGTACTTC
-	TRBD1	TRBV2	TRBJ1-5	CASTSVGQRFSNQPQHF	TGTGCCAGCACGAGTGTGGGACAGAGGTTTAGCAATCAGCCCCAGCATTTT
-	-	TRBV7-2	TRBJ2-2	CASSLARYTGELFF	TGTGCCAGCAGCTTAGCACGGTACACCGGGGAGCTGTTTTTT
-	TRBD1	TRBV7-2	TRBJ1-2	CASSLSSQGAGGYTF	TGTGCCAGCAGCTTAAGTTCCCAGGGGGCAGGTGGCTACACCTTC
-	-	TRBV5-8	TRBJ2-3	CASRASGTPSTDTQYF	TGTGCCAGCCGAGCTTCCGGGACACCCAGCACAGATACGCAGTATTTT
-	TRBD2	TRBV3-1/TRBV3-2	TRBJ2-7	CASSPPLAGLPYEQYF	TGTGCCAGCAGCCCCCCACTAGCGGGCCTACCCTACGAGCAGTACTTC
-	TRBD1	TRBV27	TRBJ1-5	CASSRDRAGGQPQHF	TGTGCCAGCAGTCGCGACAGGGCGGGGGGCCAGCCCCAGCATTTT
many	-	TRBV7-2	TRBJ1-5	CASSFPGSNQPQHF	TGTGCCAGCAGCTTCCCAGGGAGCAATCAGCCCCAGCATTTT
-	TRBD1	TRBV4-3	TRBJ1-2	CASSRGQGNYGYTF	TGCGCCAGCAGCCGGGGACAGGGTAACTATGGCTACACCTTC
-	-	TRBV4-1	TRBJ1-1	CASSQDKEVMAEAFF	TGCGCCAGCAGCCAAGATAAGGAGGTTATGGCTGAAGCTTTCTTT
-	TRBD2	TRBV19	TRBJ2-3	CASSMVLAGGPDTQYF	TGTGCCAGTAGTATGGTATTAGCGGGAGGGCCTGATACGCAGTATTTT
-	TRBD1	TRBV24-1	TRBJ2-1	CATSDTTGATDNEQFF	TGTGCCACCAGTGATACGACAGGGGCGACTGACAATGAGCAGTTCTTC
-	TRBD1	TRBV7-2	TRBJ2-7	CASSLARAGGKYEQYF	TGTGCCAGCAGCTTAGCTCGGGCAGGGGGCAAATACGAGCAGTACTTC
-	-	TRBV2	TRBJ1-1	CASSGEANTEAFF	TGTGCCAGCAGTGGGGAGGCGAACACTGAAGCTTTCTTT
-	TRBD1	TRBV28	TRBJ2-2	CASSTQGFGGELFF	TGTGCCAGCAGTACACAGGGGTTTGGCGGGGAGCTGTTTTTT
-	TRBD1	TRBV28	TRBJ2-7	CASSLLPAGGALEQYF	TGTGCCAGCAGTTTATTACCCGCAGGGGGCGCGCTCGAGCAGTACTTC
-	TRBD2	TRBV6-1	TRBJ2-6	CASSESYRGDRAGANVLTF	TGTGCCAGCAGTGAAAGTTATCGGGGGGATCGCGCTGGGGCCAACGTCCTGACTTTC
-	-	TRBV3-1/TRBV3-2	TRBJ2-5	CASSQDTRGETQYF	TGTGCCAGCAGCCAAGATACGAGGGGGGAGACCCAGTACTTC
-	-	TRBV6-1	TRBJ1-4	CASSEGEVTLFF	TGTGCCAGCAGTGAAGGAGAGGTTACACTGTTTTTT
-	TRBD1	TRBV6-2/TRBV6-3	TRBJ2-5	CASSYEVGQGVEGETQYF	TGTGCCAGCAGTTATGAAGTGGGACAGGGGGTAGAGGGGGAGACCCAGTACTTC
-	-	TRBV19	TRBJ1-1	CASSMNRGRTEAFF	TGTGCCAGTAGTATGAACAGAGGGCGCACTGAAGCTTTCTTT
once	TRBD1	TRBV3-1/TRBV3-2	TRBJ1-6	CASRQGYNSPLHF	TGTGCCAGCAGACAGGGGTATAATTCACCCCTCCACTTT
-	TRBD2	TRBV28	TRBJ2-5	CASSFTSGGAETQYF	TGTGCCAGCAGTTTCACTAGCGGGGGGGCAGAGACCCAGTACTTC
once	TRBD1	TRBV7-9	TRBJ1-6	CASSSDRVSPLHF	TGTGCCAGCAGCTCGGACAGGGTTTCACCCCTCCACTTT
-	-	TRBV7-9	TRBJ2-7	CASSLQERAYEQYF	TGTGCCAGCAGCTTACAAGAGCGTGCCTACGAGCAGTACTTC
-	-	TRBV7-2	TRBJ1-6	CASSQNAGAANSPLHF	TGTGCCAGCAGCCAAAACGCGGGAGCGGCGAATTCACCCCTCCACTTT
-	TRBD2	TRBV4-1	TRBJ2-7	CASSLGGVGSYEQYF	TGCGCCAGCAGCCTTGGGGGGGTTGGGTCCTACGAGCAGTACTTC
once	TRBD2	TRBV9	TRBJ2-5	CASSVGLAGGIETQYF	TGTGCCAGCAGCGTAGGACTTGCGGGGGGGATAGAGACCCAGTACTTC
-	-	TRBV27	TRBJ1-6	CASSLSGGGLGSPLHF	TGTGCCAGCAGTTTATCCGGGGGAGGGTTGGGTTCACCCCTCCACTTT
-	-	TRBV5-6	TRBJ2-7	CASSLGSRAMGPGEQYF	TGTGCCAGCAGCCTCGGGAGTCGGGCAATGGGTCCTGGCGAGCAGTACTTC
-	-	TRBV2	TRBJ1-2	CASSVTETNYGYTF	TGTGCCAGCAGTGTCACAGAGACCAACTATGGCTACACCTTC
-	TRBD2	TRBV30	TRBJ2-2	CAWRGSGSGTGELFF	TGTGCCTGGAGGGGGAGCGGGAGTGGAACCGGGGAGCTGTTTTTT
-	-	TRBV7-2	TRBJ2-3	CASNPGTDTQYF	TGTGCCAGCAATCCAGGCACAGATACGCAGTATTTT
many	-	TRBV24-1	TRBJ1-3	CATSDVREALYSGNTIYF	TGTGCCACCAGTGATGTCCGAGAGGCCCTCTACTCTGGAAACACCATATATTTT
-	TRBD1	TRBV4-3	TRBJ2-2	CASSLQGQGGTGELFF	TGCGCCAGCAGCCTCCAGGGACAGGGGGGAACCGGGGAGCTGTTTTTT
-	TRBD1	TRBV5-4	TRBJ1-2	CASSLRQGDYGYTF	TGTGCCAGCAGCTTGAGACAGGGGGACTATGGCTACACCTTC
-	TRBD1	TRBV25-1	TRBJ2-7	CASSTLLTGTARLEQYF	TGTGCCAGCAGTACCCTGTTAACCGGGACAGCCCGTCTCGAGCAGTACTTC
few	TRBD1	TRBV5-1	TRBJ1-6	CASSLGFGTENSPLHF	TGCGCCAGCAGCTTGGGGTTCGGGACAGAGAATTCACCCCTCCACTTT
-	TRBD1	TRBV7-8	TRBJ1-3	CASSLKRINRGRNTIYF	TGTGCCAGCAGCTTAAAACGAATAAACAGGGGACGAAACACCATATATTTT
-	TRBD1	TRBV27	TRBJ1-5	CASSADRGSEQPQHF	TGTGCCAGCAGCGCGGACAGGGGGTCTGAACAGCCCCAGCATTTT
-	-	TRBV7-6	TRBJ1-2	CASSPSGSLGARGYTF	TGTGCCAGCAGCCCCTCCGGAAGCTTAGGGGCGAGAGGCTACACCTTC
-	TRBD2	TRBV4-3	TRBJ2-2	CASSREAAGGRTGELFF	TGCGCCAGCAGCCGAGAAGCCGCGGGGGGTCGCACCGGGGAGCTGTTTTTT
-	-	TRBV13	TRBJ2-5	CASSLRGVGSQYF	TGTGCCAGCAGCTTACGCGGGGTTGGATCCCAGTACTTC
-	-	TRBV6-5	TRBJ1-6	CASTSGSNNSPLHF	TGTGCCAGCACCAGCGGGAGTAATAATTCACCCCTCCACTTT
-	TRBD2	TRBV28	TRBJ2-7	CASSPGSSGGSSYEQYF	TGTGCCAGCAGTCCGGGCTCTAGCGGGGGCAGCTCCTACGAGCAGTACTTC
-	TRBD1	TRBV27	TRBJ2-1	CASSLTGGVYNEQFF	TGTGCCAGCAGTTTGACAGGGGGCGTCTACAATGAGCAGTTCTTC
-	TRBD1	TRBV5-1	TRBJ2-3	CASSLVGTGADTQYF	TGCGCCAGCAGCTTGGTGGGGACAGGAGCAGATACGCAGTATTTT
-	-	TRBV2	TRBJ1-5	CASSAPPVSNQPQHF	TGTGCCAGCAGTGCCCCCCCAGTTAGCAATCAGCCCCAGCATTTT
-	TRBD2	TRBV2	TRBJ2-1	CASSAASGGTYNEQFF	TGTGCCAGCAGTGCGGCTAGCGGGGGGACCTACAATGAGCAGTTCTTC
-	TRBD2	TRBV28	TRBJ2-1	CASSSSGVYNEQFF	TGTGCCAGCAGCTCTAGCGGGGTCTACAATGAGCAGTTCTTC
-	TRBD1	TRBV29-1	TRBJ2-4	CSARQGDIQYF	TGCAGCGCTCGACAGGGGGACATTCAGTACTTC
-	TRBD1	TRBV28	TRBJ1-2	CASRRTGPNYGYTF	TGTGCCAGCAGACGGACAGGGCCTAACTATGGCTACACCTTC
-	TRBD2	TRBV7-8	TRBJ2-5	CASSPGLAGVGETQYF	TGTGCCAGCAGCCCCGGACTAGCGGGAGTTGGAGAGACCCAGTACTTC